What follows are 9 T cell receptor beta chains derived from one specimen sequenced in a study of CD8 T cells in ankylosing spondylitis. Each CDR3 protein is one row after TCRdb ran MiXCR on the 5' RACE reads. The sample holds approximately 290,000 distinct CDR3 sequences, about 20% seen once. Sequenced material: blood, either unsorted or a sorted T cell fraction (not recorded which). These TCRs come from a female donor with ankylosing spondylitis or in good health (not recorded which).

The chain joins TRBV7-2 to TRBJ2-3; no clear D gene. The length of the CDR3 is 16 residues. V lost 2 bases to trimming and J lost 0 bases, with 12 bases between them. Germline CDR1 and CDR2: SGHTA and FQGNSA. Here the CDR3 reads CASSLLGDTSTDTQYF. CDR3 coding DNA: TGTGCCAGCAGCTTACTTGGCGACACTAGCACAGATACGCAGTATTTT.

The genes are TRBV30 and TRBJ2-3; the D gene is possibly TRBD2 (6 bases). From germline, CDR1 is GTSNPN and CDR2 SVGIG (reference sequence). The CDR3 is 16 residues long. Trimming stripped 3 bases from V and 4 bases from J, with 20 bases between. As DNA, the CDR3 is TGTGCCTGGAGAGGAGGGAGTAGCGAACATGCAGATACGCAGTATTTT. It specifies CAWRGGSSEHADTQYF.

This clonotype was seen many times. The chain has TRBV29-1 and TRBJ2-7; 7 nucleotides align to TRBD1. From germline, CDR1 is SQVTM and CDR2 ANQGSEA. J lost 3 bases, V lost 4 bases, and 9 bases had no gene match. CDR3 size: 14 residues. CDR3 loop: CSVVLKDRNYEQYF. CDR3 in DNA: TGCAGCGTTGTCCTTAAGGACAGGAACTACGAGCAGTACTTC.

This clonotype was recorded many times. This chain connects TRBV20-1 to TRBJ2-5, with D possibly being TRBD1 (6 bases). CDR3 size: 12 residues. CDR1 is DFQATT, CDR2 SNEGSKA, per germline (reference sequence). Trimming cost V 7 bases and J 5 bases, with 14 bases left between them. This CDR3 reads CSVLGTFETQYF. The CDR3 bases are TGCAGTGTCCTTGGGACATTTGAGACCCAGTACTTC.

The sample holds many counts of this clonotype. V gene TRBV7-8 combines with J gene TRBJ2-3, with a tentative D call TRBD2 (6 bases). Germline V gene data show CDR1 as SGHVS and CDR2 as FQNEAQ. CDR3 length equals 18 residues. V was clipped by 2 bases and J by 2 bases, with 20 bases between them. CDR3 in amino acids: CASSLSVGRRDPTDTQYF. The CDR3 DNA follows: TGTGCCAGCAGCTTATCCGTGGGAAGGCGGGATCCCACAGATACGCAGTATTTT.

The table lists this clonotype with many counts. The rearrangement uses TRBV2 and TRBJ2-1; 13 bases line up with TRBD2. With 6 bases clipped from V and 0 bases from J, the junction kept 2 bases outside the gene matches. This CDR3 region has 16 residues. The germline CDR1 and CDR2 sequences are SNHLY and FYNNEI. CDR3 sequence reads: CASRTSGRTSYNEQFF. CDR3 bases: TGTGCCAGCAGGACTAGCGGGAGGACCTCCTACAATGAGCAGTTCTTC.

Only a few counts were recorded for this clonotype. The gene calls are TRBV7-2 and TRBJ2-7; D unclear. V was pared by 5 bases and J by 2 bases, with 16 bases between. This CDR3 is built from 15 residues. Germline V lookup: CDR1 SGHTA, CDR2 FQGNSA. The CDR3: CASSDTREYTYEQYF. CDR3 nucleotides: TGTGCCAGCAGCGACACCCGAGAGTACACCTACGAGCAGTACTTC.

This clonotype showed up just a few times. J is TRBJ1-1 and V is TRBV29-1; D possibly corresponds to TRBD1 (6 bases). The CDR3 loop spans 13 amino acids. Trimming took 4 bases from V and 5 from J, leaving 14 bases between them. Germline-derived CDR1 and CDR2 are SQVTM and ANQGSEA. In DNA form, the CDR3 reads TGCAGCGTTGTCGCGGCAGGGGTAACTGAAGCTTTCTTT. Protein product: CSVVAAGVTEAFF.

This clonotype was recorded a few times. This chain uses TRBV6-5 with TRBJ1-3; perhaps TRBD1 as D (6 bases). V lost 2 bases and J lost 2, with 10 bases in between. CDR1 and CDR2 from the germline V gene are MNHEY and SVGAGI. This CDR3 comprises 15 residues. In nucleotides, the CDR3 is TGTGCCAGCAGTTACAGGGGGGAACCTGGAAACACCATATATTTT. The encoded protein is CASSYRGEPGNTIYF.